The entry below describes one TCR beta chain. The target antigen is unknown. The method was immunoSEQ multiplex PCR; TCRdb's version includes in-frame clones alone and lacks a portion of them. The data contain 120,000 or so clones, approximately 90% of them singletons. This sample was taken from a study of T cell responses to AZD1222 COVID-19 vaccine. The overall study: Pooled samples include second doses given at about 4 or 12 weeks.

Germline V lookup: CDR1 LGHDT, CDR2 YNNKEL (reference sequence). V shed 4 bases and J 7 bases; nucleotides not matched to a gene: 10. The CDR3 totals 17 residues. The study, taken as a whole, reports: Within unmutated variant regions lay the reported targets of nearly half of spike-specific TCRs. The donor cohort was predominantly white British with a female majority, and clonal diversity may have been underestimated.

The V call is TRBV3-1 (or the pseudogene TRBV3-2), the J call TRBJ2-7; the match to TRBD2 covers 16 bases. Here the sequenced sample was peripheral blood, taken on day 0 of AZD1222 vaccination. This clonotype was obtained from an adult in good health. The CDR3 coding sequence is TGTGCCAGCAGCCCCGGGACTAGCGGGGGGGCCCCCTGGGAGCAGTACTTC. It translates to CASSPGTSGGAPWEQYF.